These T cell receptor beta chains were read from a single sample in a study of blood T cells in healthy people across ages. TCRdb used MiXCR to reprocess the 5' RACE reads, holding one entry per CDR3 protein. The sample contains some 1.5 million distinct CDR3 sequences, 42% of which appear only once. Sequencing used blood. All receptors come from a woman between 18 and 29 years old in good health. The CDR3 runs from the conserved cysteine through the conserved F or W. Fields, in order: clone size, D gene, J gene, V gene, CDR3 DNA, CDR3 protein. D genes are given only for firm matches. The listing skips clone size in some rows; elsewhere it reads once, few, many or a size class.

few,TRBD2,TRBJ2-5,TRBV20-1,TGCAGTGCTACCCCCCGACTAGCGGGGGGATTCCAAGAGACCCAGTACTTC,CSATPRLAGGFQETQYF
-,-,TRBJ2-7,TRBV7-2,TGTGCCAGCAGCTTAGCGGGTATAGGGGGCTACGAGCAGTACTTC,CASSLAGIGGYEQYF
few,-,TRBJ1-4,TRBV29-1,TGCAGCGTTGAAGAGGGCCAGGGGACACGAGAAAAACTGTTTTTT,CSVEEGQGTREKLFF
-,-,TRBJ1-5,TRBV29-1,TGCAGCGTTGACTCAGGGTACGGTCAGCCCCAGCATTTT,CSVDSGYGQPQHF
few,-,TRBJ1-6,TRBV20-1,TGCAGTGTCGGAGGGTTGAATTCACCCCTCCACTTT,CSVGGLNSPLHF
-,TRBD2,TRBJ2-7,TRBV20-1,TGCAGTGCCCGGGGGGGGGCCCCTCATTACGAGCAGTACTTC,CSARGGAPHYEQYF
-,-,TRBJ2-1,TRBV7-2,TGTGCCAGCAGCTTCAGGGCCAACAATGAGCAGTTCTTC,CASSFRANNEQFF
-,-,TRBJ2-2,TRBV7-2,TGTGCCAGCAGCTTTCCCAGCCAGGTGTCCACCGGGGAGCTGTTTTTT,CASSFPSQVSTGELFF
few,TRBD2,TRBJ2-7,TRBV27,TGTGCCAGCAGAAGGAGGGGGGGGACTAGCGGTGCCTACGAGCAGTACTTC,CASRRRGGTSGAYEQYF
-,TRBD2,TRBJ2-1,TRBV2,TGTGCCAGCAGTGTCCCTAGCGGGGGATACACCTACAATGAGCAGTTCTTC,CASSVPSGGYTYNEQFF
few,TRBD2,TRBJ2-7,TRBV29-1,TGCAGCGTAGCTCTGCTAGCGGGGCACTATGAGCAGTACTTC,CSVALLAGHYEQYF
-,-,TRBJ2-1,TRBV29-1,TGCAGCGTGGCCCCCTACTCGGGGAATGAGCAGTTCTTC,CSVAPYSGNEQFF
once,-,TRBJ1-1,TRBV6-5,TGTGCCACCAGGAGTGGGGTCAGGGCCACTGAAGCTTTCTTT,CATRSGVRATEAFF
-,-,TRBJ2-5,TRBV7-2,TGTGCCAGCAGCCCAAGGAACGAAGAGACCCAGTACTTC,CASSPRNEETQYF
few,-,TRBJ2-3,TRBV4-1,TGCGCCAGCAGCCAAGATCTGTTCCCCGATACGCAGTATTTT,CASSQDLFPDTQYF
few,-,TRBJ2-3,TRBV13,TGTGCCAGCAGCGCCCGTGTGCCAGGGCCCACAGATACGCAGTATTTT,CASSARVPGPTDTQYF
-,TRBD2,TRBJ2-2,TRBV7-2,TGTGCCAGCAGCCACGACGGGGGGGGCACCGGGGAGCTGTTTTTT,CASSHDGGGTGELFF
-,-,TRBJ1-1,TRBV11-2,TGTGCCAGCAACCACGACAGGAACACTGAAGCTTTCTTT,CASNHDRNTEAFF
once,-,TRBJ2-7,TRBV27,TGTGCCAGCATCGAACATTTCCCACGGACTAACTACAATGAGCAGTACTTC,CASIEHFPRTNYNEQYF
few,-,TRBJ1-5,TRBV28,TGTGCCAGCAGTTTTCAGGGAACACGATCTCAGCCCCAGCATTTT,CASSFQGTRSQPQHF
-,-,TRBJ1-5,TRBV2,TGTGCCAGCAGTGCGTCCCCTGGCAATCAGCCCCAGCATTTT,CASSASPGNQPQHF
-,TRBD2,TRBJ2-7,TRBV6-1,TGTGCCAGCAGTGAAATTCGGGAGGGGTCCTACGAGCAGTACTTC,CASSEIREGSYEQYF
-,-,TRBJ1-2,TRBV29-1,TGCAGCGTTGAAGGGACTCCCCCCTATGGCTACACCTTC,CSVEGTPPYGYTF
-,-,TRBJ2-3,TRBV6-2/TRBV6-3,TGTGCCAGCAGTTACTCCACGGTTTCCTCAGATACGCAGTATTTT,CASSYSTVSSDTQYF
-,-,TRBJ2-5,TRBV7-2,TGTGCCAGCAGCCTGGTTAAAGAGACCCAGTACTTC,CASSLVKETQYF
-,TRBD2,TRBJ2-7,TRBV6-2/TRBV6-3,TGTGTCAGCAGTTACGCCTTCGGGACTAGCGGGACAAGCTCCTACGAGCAGTACTTC,CVSSYAFGTSGTSSYEQYF
few,TRBD2,TRBJ2-1,TRBV4-3,TGCGCCAGCAGCCAAGGCCTAGCGGGTATCTCCTACAATGAGCAGTTCTTC,CASSQGLAGISYNEQFF
few,TRBD2,TRBJ2-1,TRBV7-9,TGTGCCAGCAGCCCTACTGCGGGAGGAACCTACAATGAGCAGTTCTTC,CASSPTAGGTYNEQFF
-,TRBD2,TRBJ2-5,TRBV20-1,TGCAGTGCTAACCGAGGGACTAGCCGGGAGACCCAGTACTTC,CSANRGTSRETQYF
-,TRBD1,TRBJ2-3,TRBV6-2/TRBV6-3,TGTGCCAGCAACTACGACGTTTTGGGCAGGGGGCTTTATATGCAGTATTTT,CASNYDVLGRGLYMQYF
-,-,TRBJ2-1,TRBV5-1,TGCGCCAGCAGCTCCCGGTACGGGCGCCCTGAGCAGTTCTTC,CASSSRYGRPEQFF
-,-,TRBJ2-5,TRBV29-1,TGCAGCGTTGAAGATCTTAGACGCCTTGGTGAGAGGGAAGAGACCCAGTACTTC,CSVEDLRRLGEREETQYF
-,-,TRBJ1-1,TRBV9,TGTGCCAGCCCCGCTGGTGGGACGAACACTGAAGCTTTCTTT,CASPAGGTNTEAFF
few,TRBD2,TRBJ2-1,TRBV6-6,TGTGCCAGCAGTACCCCTAGCGGGAGATACAATGAGCAGTTCTTC,CASSTPSGRYNEQFF
few,TRBD2,TRBJ2-7,TRBV7-9,TGTGCCAGCAGCTCCTTAGCGGGAGGGATATTGTACGAGCAGTACTTC,CASSSLAGGILYEQYF